This TCR beta chain emerged from a study of blood T cells in healthy people across ages. Combining a sample-barcoded 5' primer with a J-beta primer mix, a second PCR ran for roughly 7 to 11 cycles. MiXCR, run by TCRdb on the 5' RACE reads, gives a single entry per CDR3 protein. The repertoire holds 800,000 to 950,000 distinct CDR3 sequences, with about 27% as singletons. There are a few counts of this clonotype. Its antigen remains unidentified. Study observations and caveats: As age increased, TCR beta diversity per million T cells fell in a roughly linear fashion.

These data are also associated with another study on T cells of mothers and their children. From that study: Three healthy Caucasian mothers, along with their six children, were the donors. The authors added sample barcodes and 2-4 random nucleotides using the M1S primer of the second PCR. Reads recorded for TCR beta CDR3 numbered over 9 million per mother and around 2.8 million per child.

The sample consisted of blood. This receptor was taken from a woman in her forties in good health.

CDR3 sequence: CASIKGEQNTEAFF. The DNA for the CDR3 is TGTGCCAGCATCAAAGGAGAGCAGAACACTGAAGCTTTCTTT. V is TRBV6-6 and J is TRBJ1-1, with D hard to call. Germline CDR1 is MNHNY and CDR2 is SVGAGI (reference sequence). V lost 7 bases and J lost 1, with 13 bases in between. This CDR3 has 14 amino acids.